One T cell receptor (beta chain) is described in this entry. In this sample, this clonotype turned up a few times. There is no known antigen for this receptor. No much larger clone exists at a distance of one base, and base qualities are not known. This specimen belongs to a study of T-cell reconstitution after alpha-beta-depleted transplantation in children (dated by TCRdb to 2016 to 2018). General notes on the study: T-cell immune reconstitution after TCRalphabeta/CD19-depleted allogeneic hematopoietic cell transplantation in children was quantitatively tracked in the study by means of TCR repertoire profiling.

Library preparation used PCR. The sequencing machine was an Illumina HiSeq 2500. TCR library preparation used molecular barcoding, with unique molecular identifiers applied to normalize quantification of the TCRbeta repertoire. TCRdb applied fastp at Q25 and MiXCR to the public reads, then kept only in-frame beta chains. Rows are unified per CDR3 protein, each entry keeping the most common DNA and genes. The sample table lists just over 350,000 distinct CDR3 sequences, 13% of them with a count of one. Around 4.1% of the sample is taken by the ten largest. The specimen comprised PBMCs, sampled from the stem cell graft. The receptor was derived from a human donor who donated a stem cell graft to a child with Fanconi anemia.

The nucleotides are TGTGCCAGCAGATCTCGACAGCGCCCTTACACTGAAGCTTTCTTT. Translated, it reads CASRSRQRPYTEAFF. The chain couples TRBV7-2 to TRBJ1-1; the D gene is perhaps TRBD1, from 5 matching bases. V is reduced by 6 bases and J by 3 bases, leaving a spacing of 17 bases between them. The CDR3 starts with the cysteine, ends with the phenylalanine, and has 15 residues. The CDR3 DNA has 45 bases and is translated from base 1. From a lookup of the germline V gene, CDR1 and CDR2 are SGHTA and FQGNSA.